This TCR beta chain comes out of a study of shared clonotypes between healthy human individuals. Study processing details: Owing to the provision of junction-only sequences devoid of quality scores by immunoSEQ, filtering differed. TCRdb's copy holds only in-frame clones and misses some; the assay was immunoSEQ multiplex PCR. For V, J and clone size, that table is used; D and trimming come from the DNA. This table holds around 700,000 clones, about three quarters found once. This clone was counted a few times. With 0 bases removed from V and 2 bases from J, the gap between germline ends came to 10 bases. The CDR3 has 15 amino acids. Germline loops: CDR1 SGHRS, CDR2 YFSETQ.

This clonotype was obtained from a woman aged 25-40 years in good health. The V gene is TRBV5-1, the J gene TRBJ2-3, with unresolved D. Sequenced material: memory CD4+ T cells sorted from blood. Specified subset: CD45RA-negative fraction. CDR3 in amino acids: CASSLDGRPTDTQYF. The CDR3 coding sequence is TGCGCCAGCAGCTTGGACGGGCGGCCCACAGATACGCAGTATTTT.